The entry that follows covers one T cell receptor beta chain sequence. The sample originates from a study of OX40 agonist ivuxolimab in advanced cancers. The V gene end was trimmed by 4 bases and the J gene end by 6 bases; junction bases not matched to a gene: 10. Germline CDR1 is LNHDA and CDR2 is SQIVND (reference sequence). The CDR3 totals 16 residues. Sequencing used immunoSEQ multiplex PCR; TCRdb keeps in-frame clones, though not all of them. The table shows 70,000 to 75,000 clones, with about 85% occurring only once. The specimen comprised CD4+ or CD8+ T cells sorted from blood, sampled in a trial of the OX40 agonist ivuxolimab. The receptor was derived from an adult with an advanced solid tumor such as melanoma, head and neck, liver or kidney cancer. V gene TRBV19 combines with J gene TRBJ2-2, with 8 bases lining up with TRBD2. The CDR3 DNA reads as TGTGCCAGTAGTAACCGAGGGACTAGTGGCCCCGGGGAGCTGTTTTTT. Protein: CASSNRGTSGPGELFF.